This T cell receptor (beta chain) was identified during a study of STAT5B mutations in CD4+ large granular lymphocyte leukemia. Either unselected PBMC or bead-purified CD4+, CD4+CD8+, CD57+ or CD56+ cells were sequenced. In the original analysis: A clonotype over 5% of the repertoire counted as a possible leukemic clone, around 62 overall. Libraries were prepared by immunoSEQ multiplex PCR; TCRdb keeps only in-frame clonotypes and omits some of them. That table furnishes V, J and clone size, whereas the DNA furnished D and trimming. The sample holds around 9,000 clones, about 80% seen once. The CDR3 has 16 amino acids. In germline, CDR1 is LGHNA, CDR2 YSLEER. The trim removed 0 bases at V and 2 bases at J, leaving 5 bases unmatched. To note about this clone: Its specificity is unknown.

Overall study findings and caveats: Main leukemic clonotypes were patient-specific, but 20% to 25% appeared at low frequency elsewhere.

The chain recombines TRBV4-3 with TRBJ2-7, with 9 bases that match TRBD2. This sequence originates from a man in his 60s with CD4+ T-cell large granular lymphocyte leukemia. Sample: PBMCs. CDR3 in DNA: TGCGCCAGCAGCCAAGATCGAATAGCGGGGGCCTACGAGCAGTACTTC. Residues: CASSQDRIAGAYEQYF.